A single T cell receptor (beta chain) is shown here with its context. The PCR was carried out with 60 Vbeta primers and 13 Jbeta primers. Repertoires were generated with immunoSEQ multiplex PCR, while TCRdb's copy carries only in-frame clones and drops some. The sample shows some 120,000 clones, less than 85% of them seen only once. This entry is derived from a study of cytomegalovirus exposure and HLA in healthy donors. Germline-derived CDR1 and CDR2 are MDHEN and SYDVKM. This CDR3 region has 14 residues. Germline trimming cut 1 base from V and 6 bases from J; bases unmatched to any gene: 2. The material sequenced was PBMCs. This sequence joins TRBV28 and TRBJ1-4; TRBD1 matches at 7 bases. The receptor comes from a male donor in good health and CMV-seronegative. The CDR3 DNA follows: TGTGCCAGCAGTTTATCAGGGGGTCATGAAAAACTGTTTTTT. It yields the protein CASSLSGGHEKLFF.